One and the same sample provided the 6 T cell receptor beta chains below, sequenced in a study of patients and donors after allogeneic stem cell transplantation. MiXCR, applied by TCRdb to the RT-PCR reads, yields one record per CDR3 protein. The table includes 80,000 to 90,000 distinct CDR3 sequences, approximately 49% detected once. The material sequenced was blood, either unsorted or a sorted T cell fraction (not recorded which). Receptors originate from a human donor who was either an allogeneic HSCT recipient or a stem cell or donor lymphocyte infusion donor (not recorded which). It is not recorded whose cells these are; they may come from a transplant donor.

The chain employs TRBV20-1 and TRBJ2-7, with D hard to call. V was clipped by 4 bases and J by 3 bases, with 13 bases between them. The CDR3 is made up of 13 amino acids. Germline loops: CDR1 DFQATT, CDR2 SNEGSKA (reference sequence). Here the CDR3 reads CSATNDGNYEQYF. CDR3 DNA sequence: TGCAGTGCTACAAATGACGGAAACTACGAGCAGTACTTC.

CDR3 amino acids: CASARSQGHGYTF. DNA of the CDR3: TGTGCCAGCGCCCGATCGCAGGGACATGGCTACACCTTC. The chain uses TRBV12-3 or TRBV12-4 and TRBJ1-2; tentatively, D is TRBD1 (5 bases). The ends were cut back, 8 bases at V and 6 bases at J, with 16 bases in the middle. This CDR3 region has 13 residues.

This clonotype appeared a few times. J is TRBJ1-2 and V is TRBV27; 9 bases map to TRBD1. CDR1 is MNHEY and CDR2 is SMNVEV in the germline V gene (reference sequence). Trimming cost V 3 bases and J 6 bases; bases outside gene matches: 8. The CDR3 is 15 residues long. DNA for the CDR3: TGTGCCAGCAGTTTGACCCGGGACAGGGTCCATGGCTACACCTTC. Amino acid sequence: CASSLTRDRVHGYTF.

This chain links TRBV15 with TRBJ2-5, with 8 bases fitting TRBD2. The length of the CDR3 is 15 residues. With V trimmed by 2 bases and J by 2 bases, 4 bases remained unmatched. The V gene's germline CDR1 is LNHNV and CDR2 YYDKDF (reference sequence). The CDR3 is CATSRSKREQETQYF. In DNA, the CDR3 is TGTGCCACCAGCAGATCCAAGCGGGAGCAAGAGACCCAGTACTTC. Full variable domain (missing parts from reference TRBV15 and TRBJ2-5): DAMVIQNPRYQVTQFGKPVTLSCSQTLNHNVMYWYQQKSSQAPKLLFHYYDKDFNNEADTPDNFQSRRPNTSFCFLDIRSPGLGDTAMYLCATSRSKREQETQYFGPGTRLLVL.

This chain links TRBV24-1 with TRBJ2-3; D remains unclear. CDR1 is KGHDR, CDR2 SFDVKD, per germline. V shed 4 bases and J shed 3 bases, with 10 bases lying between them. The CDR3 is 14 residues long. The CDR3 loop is CATSEPDGTDTQYF. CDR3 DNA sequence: TGTGCCACCAGTGAACCGGACGGGACAGATACGCAGTATTTT.

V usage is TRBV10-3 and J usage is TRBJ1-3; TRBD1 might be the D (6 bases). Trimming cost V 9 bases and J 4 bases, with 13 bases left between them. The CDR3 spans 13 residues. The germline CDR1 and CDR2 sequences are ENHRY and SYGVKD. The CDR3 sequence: CAISGVTGNTIYF. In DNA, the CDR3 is TGTGCCATTTCAGGGGTGACCGGAAACACCATATATTTT.